This T cell receptor (beta chain) was captured in a study of blood T cell repertoires in COVID-19. Study as a whole: The samples span acute and convalescent COVID-19 from the United States, Italy and Spain. PBMCs, B-cell-depleted T cells, or T cells were the source of the cDNA or gDNA that made up the material.

As handled by the study authors: Reference gene primer amplification gave nucleated cell count estimates. The protocol was immunoSEQ multiplex PCR, while the TCRdb copy is restricted to in-frame clones and leaves out a portion. That table furnishes V, J and clone size, whereas the DNA furnished D and trimming. The profile shows fewer than 700,000 clones, 70% to 90% of them singletons. Recruited during active infection, patients (from Seattle) were subsequently followed longitudinally. The CDR3 runs to 14 residues. V was shortened by 2 bases and J by 2 bases, with 7 bases between the two germline ends. Germline V gene sequence: CDR1 GTSNPN, CDR2 SVGIG (reference sequence).

The genes are TRBV30 and TRBJ1-6; D not certain. Sample: peripheral blood. The sequence was obtained from a woman between 50 and 59 years old with COVID-19, enrolled during active disease. The CDR3 reads CAWSRTAYNSPLHF. The CDR3 coding sequence is TGTGCCTGGAGTAGGACTGCCTATAATTCACCCCTCCACTTT.